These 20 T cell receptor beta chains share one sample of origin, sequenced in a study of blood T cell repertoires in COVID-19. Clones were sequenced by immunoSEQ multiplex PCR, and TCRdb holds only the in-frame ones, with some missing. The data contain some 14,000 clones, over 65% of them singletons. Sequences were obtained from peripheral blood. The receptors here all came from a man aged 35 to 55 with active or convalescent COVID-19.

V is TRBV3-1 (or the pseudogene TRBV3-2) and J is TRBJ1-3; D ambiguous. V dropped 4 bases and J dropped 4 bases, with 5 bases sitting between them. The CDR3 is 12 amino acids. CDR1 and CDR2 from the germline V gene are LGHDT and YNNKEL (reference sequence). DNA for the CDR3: TGTGCCAGCAGCCTGTCGGGAAACACCATATATTTT. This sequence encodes CASSLSGNTIYF.

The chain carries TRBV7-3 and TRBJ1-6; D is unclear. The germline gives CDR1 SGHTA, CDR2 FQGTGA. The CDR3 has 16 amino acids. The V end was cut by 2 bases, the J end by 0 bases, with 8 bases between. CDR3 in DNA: TGTGCCAGCAGCTTACGGGGAGGCTCCTATAATTCACCCCTCCACTTT. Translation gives CASSLRGGSYNSPLHF.

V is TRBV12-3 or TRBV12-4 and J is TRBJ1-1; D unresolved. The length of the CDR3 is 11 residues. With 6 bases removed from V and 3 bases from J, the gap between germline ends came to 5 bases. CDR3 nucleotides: TGTGCCAGCAGGATAGACACTGAAGCTTTCTTT. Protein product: CASRIDTEAFF.

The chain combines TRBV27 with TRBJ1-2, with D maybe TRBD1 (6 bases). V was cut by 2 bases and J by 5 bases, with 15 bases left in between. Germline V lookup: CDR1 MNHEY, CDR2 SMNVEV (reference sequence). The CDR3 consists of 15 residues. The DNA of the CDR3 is TGTGCCAGCAGTTTAGATTCCAGGGGCGTATATGGCTACACCTTC. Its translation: CASSLDSRGVYGYTF.

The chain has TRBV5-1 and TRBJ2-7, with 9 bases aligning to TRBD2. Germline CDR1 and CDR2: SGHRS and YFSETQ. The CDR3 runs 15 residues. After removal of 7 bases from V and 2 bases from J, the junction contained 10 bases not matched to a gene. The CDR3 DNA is TGCGCCAGCCATTCGGGGAGCGGGGGGACCTACGAGCAGTACTTC. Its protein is CASHSGSGGTYEQYF.

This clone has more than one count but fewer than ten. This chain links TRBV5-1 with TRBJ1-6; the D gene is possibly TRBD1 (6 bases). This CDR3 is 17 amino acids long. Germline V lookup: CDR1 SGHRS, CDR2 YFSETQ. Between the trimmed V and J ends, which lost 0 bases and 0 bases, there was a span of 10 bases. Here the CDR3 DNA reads TGCGCCAGCAGCTTGGAGGGGGTCAGCTCCTATAATTCACCCCTCCACTTT. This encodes CASSLEGVSSYNSPLHF.

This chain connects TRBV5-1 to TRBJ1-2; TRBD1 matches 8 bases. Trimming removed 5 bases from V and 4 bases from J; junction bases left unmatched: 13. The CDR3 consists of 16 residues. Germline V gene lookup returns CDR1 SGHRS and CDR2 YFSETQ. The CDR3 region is CASRGTGETLIYGYTF. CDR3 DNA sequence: TGCGCCAGCAGGGGGACAGGCGAAACCTTAATCTATGGCTACACCTTC.

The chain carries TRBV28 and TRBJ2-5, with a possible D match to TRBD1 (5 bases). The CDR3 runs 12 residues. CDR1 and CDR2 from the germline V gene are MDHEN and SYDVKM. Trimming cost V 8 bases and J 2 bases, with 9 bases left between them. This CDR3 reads CASGAGQETQYF. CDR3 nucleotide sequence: TGTGCCAGCGGGGCAGGGCAAGAGACCCAGTACTTC.

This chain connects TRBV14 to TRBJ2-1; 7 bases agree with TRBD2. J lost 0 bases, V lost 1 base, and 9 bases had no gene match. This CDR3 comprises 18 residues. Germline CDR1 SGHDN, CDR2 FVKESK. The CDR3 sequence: CASSQGTLADLSYNEQFF. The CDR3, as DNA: TGTGCCAGCAGCCAAGGGACCCTAGCGGACCTCTCCTACAATGAGCAGTTCTTC.

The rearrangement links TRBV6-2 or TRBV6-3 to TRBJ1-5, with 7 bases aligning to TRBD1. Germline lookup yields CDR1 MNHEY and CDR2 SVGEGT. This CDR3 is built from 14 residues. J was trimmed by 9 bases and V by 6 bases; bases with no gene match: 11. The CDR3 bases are TGTGCCAGCAGCCCCGGGACAGACCTTCCGCCCCAGCATTTT. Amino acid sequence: CASSPGTDLPPQHF.

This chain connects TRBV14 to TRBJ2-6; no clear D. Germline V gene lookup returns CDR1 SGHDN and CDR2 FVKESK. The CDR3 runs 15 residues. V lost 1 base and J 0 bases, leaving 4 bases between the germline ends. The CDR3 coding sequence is TGTGCCAGCAGCCAAGGCAGCTCTGGGGCCAACGTCCTGACTTTC. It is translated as CASSQGSSGANVLTF.

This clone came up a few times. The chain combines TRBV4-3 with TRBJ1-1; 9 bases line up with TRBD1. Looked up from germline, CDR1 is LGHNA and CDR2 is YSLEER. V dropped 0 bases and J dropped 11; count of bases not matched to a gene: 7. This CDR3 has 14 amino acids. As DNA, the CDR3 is TGCGCCAGCAGCCAAGAAAGGGGGGACAGGGCGGCTTTCTTT. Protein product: CASSQERGDRAAFF.

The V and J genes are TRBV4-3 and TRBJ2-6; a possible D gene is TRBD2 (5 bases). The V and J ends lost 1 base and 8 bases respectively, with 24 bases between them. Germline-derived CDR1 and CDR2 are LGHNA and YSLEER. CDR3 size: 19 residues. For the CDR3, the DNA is TGCGCCAGCAGCCAAGCCCGGGGAATCTTGGCCCAGTGGACCAACGTCCTGACTTTC. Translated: CASSQARGILAQWTNVLTF.

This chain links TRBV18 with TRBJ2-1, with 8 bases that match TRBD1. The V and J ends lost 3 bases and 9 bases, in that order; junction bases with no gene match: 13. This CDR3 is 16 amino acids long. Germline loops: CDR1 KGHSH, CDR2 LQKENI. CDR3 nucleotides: TGTGCCAGCTCACCGCAGCAGGGGGCGACCGTCGGTGAGCAGTTCTTC. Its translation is CASSPQQGATVGEQFF.

The CDR3 DNA reads as TGCAGCGTTGAAGGACTCGGGTACGAGCAGTACTTC. It specifies CSVEGLGYEQYF. V usage is TRBV29-1 and J usage is TRBJ2-7; D is unresolved. The CDR3 is 12 amino acids. V lost 1 base and J 4 bases, leaving 8 bases between the germline ends. From germline, CDR1 is SQVTM and CDR2 ANQGSEA.

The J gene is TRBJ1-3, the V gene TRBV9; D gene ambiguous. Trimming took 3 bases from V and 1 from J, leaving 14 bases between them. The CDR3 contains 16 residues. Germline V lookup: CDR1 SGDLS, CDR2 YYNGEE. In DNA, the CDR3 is TGTGCCAGCAGCGAACTAATCGGAACTTCTGGAAACACCATATATTTT. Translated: CASSELIGTSGNTIYF.

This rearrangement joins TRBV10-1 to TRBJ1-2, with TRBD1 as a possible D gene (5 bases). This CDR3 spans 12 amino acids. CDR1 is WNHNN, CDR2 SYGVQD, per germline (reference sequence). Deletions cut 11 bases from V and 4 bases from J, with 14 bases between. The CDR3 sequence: CAVRGRVYGYTF. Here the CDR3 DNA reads TGCGCCGTCCGAGGCAGGGTCTATGGCTACACCTTC.

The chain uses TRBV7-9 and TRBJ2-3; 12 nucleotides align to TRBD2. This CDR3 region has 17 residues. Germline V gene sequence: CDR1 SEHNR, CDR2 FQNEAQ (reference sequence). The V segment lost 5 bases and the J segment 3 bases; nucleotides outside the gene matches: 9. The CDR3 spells CASSPTSSGGETDTQYF. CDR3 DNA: TGTGCCAGCAGCCCCACATCTAGCGGGGGGGAGACAGATACGCAGTATTTT.

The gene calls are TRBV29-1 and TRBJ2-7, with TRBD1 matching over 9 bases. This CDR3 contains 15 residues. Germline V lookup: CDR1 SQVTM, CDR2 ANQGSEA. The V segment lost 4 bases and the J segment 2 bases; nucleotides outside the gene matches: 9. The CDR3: CSVGEWGQGAYEQYF. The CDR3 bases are TGCAGCGTTGGGGAGTGGGGACAGGGTGCCTACGAGCAGTACTTC.

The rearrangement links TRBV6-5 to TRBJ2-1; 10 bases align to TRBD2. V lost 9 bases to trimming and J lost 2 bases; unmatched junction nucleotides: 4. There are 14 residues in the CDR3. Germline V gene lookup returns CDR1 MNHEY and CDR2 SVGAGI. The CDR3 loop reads CASLTSGAYNEQFF. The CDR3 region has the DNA TGTGCCAGTCTTACTAGCGGGGCCTACAATGAGCAGTTCTTC.